Listed below are T cell receptor beta chains from one sample, sequenced in a study of blood T cell repertoires in COVID-19. Sequenced by immunoSEQ multiplex PCR; TCRdb stores in-frame clones only, minus some. Among about 240,000 clones listed, around 86% were seen once. The specimen was peripheral blood. The receptors here all came from a woman aged 60-75 years with active or convalescent COVID-19. Both conserved end residues are part of each CDR3. Fields, in order: J gene, V gene, clone size, D gene, CDR3 protein, CDR3 DNA. The D gene is left open where the match is weak. Part of the rows lack a size; the others show once, few, many or a class for expanded clones.

>TRBJ1-2|TRBV9|.|.
CASSVEEGGGYTF
TGTGCCAGCAGCGTAGAGGAGGGAGGGGGCTACACCTTC
>TRBJ2-7|TRBV19|.|.
CASSKQGRNEQYF
TGTGCCAGTAGTAAGCAGGGGCGGAACGAGCAGTACTTC
>TRBJ1-2|TRBV29-1|.|.
CSVYGTPGEDYGYTF
TGCAGCGTTTATGGGACACCCGGGGAAGACTATGGCTACACCTTC
>TRBJ2-1|TRBV7-8|.|TRBD1
CASSQLDRGIGEQFF
TGTGCCAGCAGCCAACTGGACAGGGGCATTGGTGAGCAGTTCTTC
>TRBJ1-3|TRBV2|once|TRBD1
CASRLDRARDTIYF
TGTGCCAGCAGGCTGGACAGGGCTAGAGACACCATATATTTT
>TRBJ1-2|TRBV7-8|.|.
CASSYQTDGYTF
TGTGCCAGCAGCTACCAGACAGATGGCTACACCTTC
>TRBJ1-2|TRBV6-6|.|.
CASSPTGDYGYTF
TGTGCCAGCAGTCCGACAGGAGACTATGGCTACACCTTC
>TRBJ2-5|TRBV11-2|.|.
CASSFTGQETQYF
TGTGCCAGCAGCTTTACGGGTCAAGAGACCCAGTACTTC
>TRBJ2-1|TRBV11-3|.|.
CASSLGSGRYGGLNEQFF
TGTGCCAGCAGCTTAGGGTCCGGCAGGTATGGTGGGCTTAATGAGCAGTTCTTC
>TRBJ2-2|TRBV6-1|.|TRBD2
CASSDTGGNTGELFF
TGTGCCAGCAGTGACACGGGGGGGAACACCGGGGAGCTGTTTTTT
>TRBJ1-2|TRBV7-3|.|TRBD1
CASTLHRGSSYGYTF
TGTGCCAGCACCCTACACAGGGGCAGTAGCTATGGCTACACCTTC
>TRBJ2-7|TRBV7-2|.|TRBD2
CASSPFFSASGEQYF
TGTGCCAGCAGCCCGTTCTTTTCGGCTAGCGGGGAGCAGTACTTC
>TRBJ1-1|TRBV6-2/TRBV6-3|once|TRBD1
CASSSGGTGNTEAFF
TGTGCCAGCAGCAGTGGGGGGACAGGGAACACTGAAGCTTTCTTT